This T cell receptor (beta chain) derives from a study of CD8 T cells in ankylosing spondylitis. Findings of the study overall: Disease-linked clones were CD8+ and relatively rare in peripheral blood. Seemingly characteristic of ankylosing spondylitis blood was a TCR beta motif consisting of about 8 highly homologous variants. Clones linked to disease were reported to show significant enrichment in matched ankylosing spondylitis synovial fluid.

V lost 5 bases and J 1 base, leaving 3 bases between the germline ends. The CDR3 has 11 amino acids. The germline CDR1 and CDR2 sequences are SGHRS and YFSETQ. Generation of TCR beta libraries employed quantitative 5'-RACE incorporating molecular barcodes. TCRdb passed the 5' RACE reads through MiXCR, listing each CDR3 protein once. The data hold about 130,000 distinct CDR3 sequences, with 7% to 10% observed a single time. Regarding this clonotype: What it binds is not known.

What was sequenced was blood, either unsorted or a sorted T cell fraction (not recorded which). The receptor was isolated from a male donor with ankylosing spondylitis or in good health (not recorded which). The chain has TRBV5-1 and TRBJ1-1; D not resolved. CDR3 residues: CASRQNTEAFF. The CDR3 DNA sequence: TGCGCCAGCAGGCAGAACACTGAAGCTTTCTTT. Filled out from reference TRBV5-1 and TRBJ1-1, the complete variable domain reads KAGVTQTPRYLIKTRGQQVTLSCSPISGHRSVSWYQQTPGQGLQFLFEYFSETQRNKGNFPGRFSGRQFSNSRSEMNVSTLELGDSALYLCASRQNTEAFFGQGTRLTVV.